These T cell receptor beta chains were read from a single sample in a study of blood T cell repertoires in COVID-19. The table came from immunoSEQ multiplex PCR; TCRdb's copy has only in-frame clones and leaves some out. The sample holds some 300,000 clones, roughly nine tenths seen once. Specimen: peripheral blood. Receptor source: a man in his late teens or twenties with active or convalescent COVID-19. Both conserved end residues are part of each CDR3. D genes are given only for firm matches. Clone sizes are given selectively: once, few, many, or a class where the clone is expanded.

V	D	J	size	CDR3	DNA
TRBV13	TRBD1	TRBJ2-2	NA	CASSPLDRGRTGELFF	TGTGCCAGCAGCCCGCTGGACAGGGGAAGAACCGGGGAGCTGTTTTTT
TRBV6-5	TRBD2	TRBJ2-3	NA	CASSRDYTDTQYF	TGTGCCAGCTCCCGGGACTACACAGATACGCAGTATTTT
TRBV14	NA	TRBJ2-7	NA	CASSHKRRYEQYF	TGTGCCAGCAGCCACAAGAGGAGGTACGAGCAGTACTTC
TRBV4-3	NA	TRBJ2-5	NA	CASSQEIFTPQETQYF	TGCGCCAGCAGCCAAGAGATCTTTACACCACAAGAGACCCAGTACTTC
TRBV6-1	NA	TRBJ1-5	once	CASSDPSTSNQPQHF	TGTGCCAGCAGTGACCCTAGCACCAGCAATCAGCCCCAGCATTTT
TRBV15	NA	TRBJ1-3	NA	CATQRVSGNTIYF	TGTGCCACCCAGAGGGTCTCTGGAAACACCATATATTTT
TRBV2	NA	TRBJ2-7	once	CASRSDIYEQYF	TGTGCCAGCAGGTCGGACATCTACGAGCAGTACTTC
TRBV2	TRBD1	TRBJ2-1	NA	CASSDDSGQDIF	TGTGCCAGCAGTGATGATTCGGGACAGGACATCTTC
TRBV27	NA	TRBJ1-2	NA	CASSQGGGYTF	TGTGCCAGTTCACAGGGTGGTGGCTACACCTTC
TRBV29-1	TRBD2	TRBJ2-1	once	CSVEGTSGSSYNEQFF	TGCAGCGTTGAAGGAACTAGCGGGAGCTCCTACAATGAGCAGTTCTTC
TRBV16	NA	TRBJ1-5	few	CASSPQGRGQPQHF	TGTGCCAGCAGCCCCCAAGGCAGGGGTCAGCCCCAGCATTTT
TRBV2	NA	TRBJ1-4	NA	CASSEGPPEKLFF	TGTGCCAGCAGTGAAGGGCCCCCTGAAAAACTGTTTTTT
TRBV6-1	NA	TRBJ1-1	NA	CASSEMEGRTEAFF	TGTGCCAGCAGTGAAATGGAGGGAAGAACTGAAGCTTTCTTT
TRBV2	NA	TRBJ2-5	NA	CASSRTVQETQYF	TGTGCCAGCAGTCGGACAGTTCAAGAGACCCAGTACTTC
TRBV7-9	NA	TRBJ1-2	NA	CASSLMGHYYGYTF	TGTGCCAGCAGCTTAATGGGCCACTACTATGGCTACACCTTC
TRBV2	NA	TRBJ2-5	NA	CASSTQGDAGETQYF	TGTGCCAGCAGTACTCAGGGGGACGCGGGGGAGACCCAGTACTTC
TRBV5-1	NA	TRBJ2-5	NA	CASATGETQYF	TGCGCCAGCGCGACAGGAGAGACCCAGTACTTC